This T cell receptor beta chain was identified during a study of blood T cell repertoires in COVID-19. As for the study in general: Sites in the United States, Italy and Spain provided acute and convalescent COVID-19 samples. Nucleic acid was either cDNA or gDNA, and it came from T cells, B-cell-depleted T cells, or PBMCs.

Trimming removed 5 bases from V and 1 base from J, with 11 bases in between. Germline V gene sequence: CDR1 MNHEY, CDR2 SVGAGI. The CDR3 runs to 14 residues. Per the study methods: Amplification with reference gene primers provided the estimates of nucleated cell counts. Profiling relied on immunoSEQ multiplex PCR, and the TCRdb table lists in-frame clones only, not all of them. That table supplies the V and J calls and clone size; D and trimming were determined from the DNA. The table has some 250,000 clones, around 85% seen once; the top ten hold about 8%. This chain joins TRBV6-5 and TRBJ2-5, with TRBD1 as a possible D gene (6 bases). This sequence was found in a woman at least 80 years old with acute or convalescent COVID-19. Sequencing was performed on peripheral blood. The CDR3 here is CASSTNRAQETQYF. The DNA for the CDR3 is TGTGCCAGCAGTACAAACAGGGCCCAAGAGACCCAGTACTTC.